The sequence of this TCR beta chain was determined in a study of cytomegalovirus exposure and HLA in healthy donors. Study background: An early data release held around 80 million unique TCRs from HLA-typed donors.

Comments on this clone: Antigen specificity is unknown. A junction boundary mismatches the germline segment, possibly from a read error.

PCR used 60 Vbeta primers and 13 Jbeta primers. Here immunoSEQ multiplex PCR was the method, and the copy in TCRdb shows in-frame clones only, minus some. Of hundreds of thousands of clones listed, 70% to 90% are singletons. Germline V gene lookup returns CDR1 SNHLY and CDR2 FYNNEI. This CDR3 spans 15 amino acids. General observations from the study: In vitro, three CMV-associated chains proved specific for CMV antigens.

Sequences were obtained from PBMCs. This TCR derives from a woman aged 18-29 years in good health and CMV-seronegative. The chain recombines TRBV2 with TRBJ1-2; TRBD1 agrees at 8 bases. This CDR3 reads CASSDEKPWTGRFCF. DNA of the CDR3: TGTGCCAGCAGCGACGAAAAACCGTGGACAGGGAGGTTCTGTTTC.